Below are 9 T cell receptor beta chains sequenced from a single sample in a study of shared clonotypes between healthy human individuals. Data came from immunoSEQ multiplex PCR; TCRdb stores just in-frame clones and leaves some out. The repertoire holds around 2,000,000 clones, 85% to 95% seen once, with approximately 0.13% in the top ten. The sequencing sample was made of naive CD4+ T cells sorted from blood. Regarding subset: CD45RA+ positively selected. Receptor source: a man younger than 35 in good health.

This rearrangement joins TRBV25-1 to TRBJ1-2; the D is unclear. The CDR3 contains 13 residues. Germline V gives CDR1 MGHDK, CDR2 SYGVNS. V was trimmed by 4 bases and J by 4 bases, leaving 10 bases between them. CDR3 region: CASSAYSFYGYTF. In DNA, the CDR3 is TGTGCCAGCAGTGCCTACAGCTTCTATGGCTACACCTTC.

The chain joins TRBV5-1 to TRBJ2-3; 9 bases agree with TRBD2. CDR1 and CDR2 from the germline V gene are SGHRS and YFSETQ. The CDR3 covers 15 residues. The trim removed 1 base at V and 5 bases at J, leaving 5 bases unmatched. The CDR3 nucleotides are TGCGCCAGCAGCTTGCCAGCGGGAGGATTAGATACGCAGTATTTT. Its protein is CASSLPAGGLDTQYF.

The rearrangement links TRBV5-1 to TRBJ1-1; TRBD1 aligns across 7 bases. Trimming at V came to 4 bases and at J to 11 bases, leaving 14 bases not matched to a gene. The V gene's germline CDR1 is SGHRS and CDR2 YFSETQ. This CDR3 spans 14 amino acids. The CDR3 DNA sequence: TGCGCCAGCAGCCCCGGGACAGTCTTTGAAAAGGCTTTCTTT. Its translation is CASSPGTVFEKAFF.

The CDR3 region has the DNA TGTGCCAGCAGTTCCCCGGGACTCCTGAGAGATACGCAGTATTTT. Its translation is CASSSPGLLRDTQYF. The chain links TRBV28 to TRBJ2-3; a weak D match, TRBD2 (6 bases). The V and J ends lost 4 bases and 5 bases respectively, with 16 bases between them. CDR3 length: 15 residues. The germline V gene encodes CDR1 MDHEN and CDR2 SYDVKM.

The chain employs TRBV2 and TRBJ2-5; maybe TRBD2 (6 bases). This CDR3 has 13 amino acids. V was pared by 6 bases and J by 5 bases, with 13 bases between. CDR1 SNHLY and CDR2 FYNNEI come from the germline V gene. The CDR3 is CASSLAAAETQYF. CDR3 bases: TGTGCCAGCAGCTTAGCGGCTGCGGAGACCCAGTACTTC.

J is TRBJ2-5 and V is TRBV7-2; D is possibly TRBD1 or TRBD2 (5 bases each). Trimming took off 1 base at V and 5 bases at J, with 11 bases between the two ends. Germline CDR1 and CDR2: SGHTA and FQGNSA. The CDR3 is made up of 14 amino acids. CDR3 DNA sequence: TGTGCCAGCAGCTTAGGAGGGGCGCGGGAGACCCAGTACTTC. Its translation: CASSLGGARETQYF.

The chain couples TRBV2 to TRBJ1-2; D ambiguous. This CDR3 is built from 14 residues. The V gene lost 3 bases and the J gene lost 4 bases, with 12 bases spanning the gap. In germline, CDR1 is SNHLY, CDR2 FYNNEI. CDR3 loop: CASSDEGVGYGYTF. The DNA of the CDR3 is TGTGCCAGCAGTGACGAGGGAGTCGGCTATGGCTACACCTTC.

The J gene is TRBJ1-5, the V gene TRBV6-1; TRBD1 might be the D (5 bases). In germline, CDR1 is MNHNS, CDR2 SASEGT. Trimming took 6 bases from V and 6 from J, leaving 15 bases between them. This CDR3 contains 14 residues. The CDR3 sequence: CASRGDPQSQPQHF. DNA of the CDR3: TGTGCCAGCAGGGGGGACCCTCAATCTCAGCCCCAGCATTTT.

This clone came up once. The chain employs TRBV18 and TRBJ2-5, with D possibly TRBD2 on 5 matching bases. V was clipped by 3 bases and J by 5 bases, with 10 bases between them. CDR1 and CDR2 (germline): KGHSH, LQKENI. The CDR3 is 13 amino acids. The CDR3 coding sequence is TGTGCCAGCTCACCGATCGGGGTGGAGACCCAGTACTTC. Its protein is CASSPIGVETQYF. Filled out from reference TRBV18 and TRBJ2-5, the complete variable domain reads NAGVMQNPRHLVRRRGQEARLRCSPMKGHSHVYWYRQLPEEGLKFMVYLQKENIIDESGMPKERFSAEFPKEGPSILRIQQVVRGDSAAYFCASSPIGVETQYFGPGTRLLVL.